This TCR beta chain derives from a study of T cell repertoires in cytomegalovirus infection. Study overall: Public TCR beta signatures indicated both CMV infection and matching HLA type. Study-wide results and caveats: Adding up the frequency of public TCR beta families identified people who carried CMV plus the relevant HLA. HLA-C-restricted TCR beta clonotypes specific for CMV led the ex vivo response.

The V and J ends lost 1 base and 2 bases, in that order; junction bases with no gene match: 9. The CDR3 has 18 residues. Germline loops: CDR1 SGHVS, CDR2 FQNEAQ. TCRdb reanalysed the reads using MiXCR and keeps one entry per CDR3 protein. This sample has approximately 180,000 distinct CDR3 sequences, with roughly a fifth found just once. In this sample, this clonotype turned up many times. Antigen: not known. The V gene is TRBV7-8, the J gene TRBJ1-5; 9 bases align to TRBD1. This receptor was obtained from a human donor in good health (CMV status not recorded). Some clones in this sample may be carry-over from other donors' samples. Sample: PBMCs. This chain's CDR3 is CASSLERGQGIRNQPQHF. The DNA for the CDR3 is TGTGCCAGCAGCTTAGAGCGAGGACAGGGGATTCGCAATCAGCCCCAGCATTTT.